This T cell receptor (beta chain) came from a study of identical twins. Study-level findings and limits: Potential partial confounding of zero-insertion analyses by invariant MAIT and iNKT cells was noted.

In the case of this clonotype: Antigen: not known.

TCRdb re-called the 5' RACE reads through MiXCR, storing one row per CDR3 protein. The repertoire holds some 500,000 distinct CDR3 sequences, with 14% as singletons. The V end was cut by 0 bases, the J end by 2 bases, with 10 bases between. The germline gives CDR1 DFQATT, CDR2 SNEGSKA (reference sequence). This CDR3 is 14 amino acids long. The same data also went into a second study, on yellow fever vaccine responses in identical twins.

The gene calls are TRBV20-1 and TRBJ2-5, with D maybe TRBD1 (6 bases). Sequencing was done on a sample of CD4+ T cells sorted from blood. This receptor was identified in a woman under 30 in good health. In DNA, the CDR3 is TGCAGTGCTAGAGACCACAGGGTACAAGAGACCCAGTACTTC. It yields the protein CSARDHRVQETQYF.